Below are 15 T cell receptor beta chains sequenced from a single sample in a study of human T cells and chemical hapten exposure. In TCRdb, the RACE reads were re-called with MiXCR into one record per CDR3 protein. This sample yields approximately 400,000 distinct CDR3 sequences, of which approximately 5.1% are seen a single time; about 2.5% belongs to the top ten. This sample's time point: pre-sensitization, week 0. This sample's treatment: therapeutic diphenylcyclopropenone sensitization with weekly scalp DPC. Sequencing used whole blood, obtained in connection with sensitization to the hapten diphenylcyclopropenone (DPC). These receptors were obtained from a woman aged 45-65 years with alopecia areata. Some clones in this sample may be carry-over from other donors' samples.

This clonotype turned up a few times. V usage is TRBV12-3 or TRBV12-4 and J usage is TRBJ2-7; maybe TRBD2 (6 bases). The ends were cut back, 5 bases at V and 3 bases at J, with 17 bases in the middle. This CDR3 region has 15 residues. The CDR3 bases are TGTGCCAGCAGTCCTCGAAGCGGGCGAAACTACGAGCAGTACTTC. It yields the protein CASSPRSGRNYEQYF.

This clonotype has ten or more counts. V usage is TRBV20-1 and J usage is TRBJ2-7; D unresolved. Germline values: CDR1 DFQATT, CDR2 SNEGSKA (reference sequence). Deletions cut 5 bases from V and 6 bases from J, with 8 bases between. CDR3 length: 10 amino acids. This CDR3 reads CSAARFEQYF. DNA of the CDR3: TGCAGTGCTGCGCGCTTCGAGCAGTACTTC.

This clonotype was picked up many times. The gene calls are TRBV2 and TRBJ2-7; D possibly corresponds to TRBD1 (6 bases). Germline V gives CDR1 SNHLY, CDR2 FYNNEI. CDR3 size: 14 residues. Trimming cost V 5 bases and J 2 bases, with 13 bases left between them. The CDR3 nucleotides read TGTGCCAGCAGTCCAGGGGCTGCAGCCTACGAGCAGTACTTC. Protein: CASSPGAAAYEQYF.

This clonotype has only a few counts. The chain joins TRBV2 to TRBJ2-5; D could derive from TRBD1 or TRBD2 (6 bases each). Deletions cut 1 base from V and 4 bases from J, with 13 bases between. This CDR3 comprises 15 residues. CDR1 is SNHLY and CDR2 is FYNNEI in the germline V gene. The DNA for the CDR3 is TGTGCCAGCAGTGAAGTTTGGGGGGCTGTAGAGACCCAGTACTTC. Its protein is CASSEVWGAVETQYF.

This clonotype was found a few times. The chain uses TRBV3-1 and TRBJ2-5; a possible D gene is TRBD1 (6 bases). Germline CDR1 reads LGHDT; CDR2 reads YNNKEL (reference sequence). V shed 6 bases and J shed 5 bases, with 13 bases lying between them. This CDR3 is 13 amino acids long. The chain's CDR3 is CASRLTGPETQYF. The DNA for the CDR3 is TGTGCCAGCAGACTGACAGGCCCGGAGACCCAGTACTTC.

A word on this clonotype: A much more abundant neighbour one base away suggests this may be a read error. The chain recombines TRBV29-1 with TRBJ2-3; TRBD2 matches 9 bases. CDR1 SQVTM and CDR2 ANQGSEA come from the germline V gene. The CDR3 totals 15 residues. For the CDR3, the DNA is TGCGGCGTTGAAGGGCTAGCGGGACCCACAGATACGCAGTATTTT. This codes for CGVEGLAGPTDTQYF.

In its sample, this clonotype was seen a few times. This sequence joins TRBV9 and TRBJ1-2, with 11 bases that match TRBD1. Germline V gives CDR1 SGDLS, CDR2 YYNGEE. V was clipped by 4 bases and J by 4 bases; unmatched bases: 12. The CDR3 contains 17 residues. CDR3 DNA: TGTGCCAGCAGCCTTTCTCCGGACAGGGGGCTAATCTATGGCTACACCTTC. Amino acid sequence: CASSLSPDRGLIYGYTF.

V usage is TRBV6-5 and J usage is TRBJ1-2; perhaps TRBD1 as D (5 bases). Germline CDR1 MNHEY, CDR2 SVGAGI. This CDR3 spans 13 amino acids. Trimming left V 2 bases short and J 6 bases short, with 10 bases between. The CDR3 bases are TGTGCCAGCAGTTACAGGGGAGGCGATGGCTACACCTTC. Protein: CASSYRGGDGYTF.

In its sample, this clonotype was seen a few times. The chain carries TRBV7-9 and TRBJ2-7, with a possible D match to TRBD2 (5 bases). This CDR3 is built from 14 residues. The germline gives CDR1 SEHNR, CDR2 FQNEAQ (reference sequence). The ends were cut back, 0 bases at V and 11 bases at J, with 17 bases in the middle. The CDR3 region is CASSLAQFGSGKYF. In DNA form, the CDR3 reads TGTGCCAGCAGCTTAGCGCAGTTCGGATCCGGGAAGTACTTC.

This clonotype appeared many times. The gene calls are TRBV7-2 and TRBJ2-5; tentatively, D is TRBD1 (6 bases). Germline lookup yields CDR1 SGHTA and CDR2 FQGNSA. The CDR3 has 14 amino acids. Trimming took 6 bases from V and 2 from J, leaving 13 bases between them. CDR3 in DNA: TGTGCCAGCAGTCCCTACAGGGCACAAGAGACCCAGTACTTC. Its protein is CASSPYRAQETQYF.

In DNA, the CDR3 is TGCGCCAGCAAAGACCTGGACAGGGGTACAGATACGCAGTATTTT. Translating gives CASKDLDRGTDTQYF. The chain combines TRBV5-1 with TRBJ2-3; 9 bases line up with TRBD1. Germline trimming cut 6 bases from V and 3 bases from J; bases unmatched to any gene: 8. CDR1 and CDR2 from the germline V gene are SGHRS and YFSETQ. The CDR3 is 15 amino acids.

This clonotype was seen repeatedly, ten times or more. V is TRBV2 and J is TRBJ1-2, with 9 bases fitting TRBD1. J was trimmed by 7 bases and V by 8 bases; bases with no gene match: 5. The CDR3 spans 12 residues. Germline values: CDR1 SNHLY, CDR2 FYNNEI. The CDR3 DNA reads TGTGCCAGCCGGGACAGGGTCCGTGGCTACACCTTC. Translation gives CASRDRVRGYTF.

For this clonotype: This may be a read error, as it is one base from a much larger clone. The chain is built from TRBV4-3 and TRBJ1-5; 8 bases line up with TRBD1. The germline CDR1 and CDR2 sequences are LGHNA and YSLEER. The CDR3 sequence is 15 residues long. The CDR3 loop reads CANSPLLQGDQPQHF. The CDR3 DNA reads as TGCGCCAACAGCCCCCTCCTACAGGGGGATCAGCCCCAGCATTTT.

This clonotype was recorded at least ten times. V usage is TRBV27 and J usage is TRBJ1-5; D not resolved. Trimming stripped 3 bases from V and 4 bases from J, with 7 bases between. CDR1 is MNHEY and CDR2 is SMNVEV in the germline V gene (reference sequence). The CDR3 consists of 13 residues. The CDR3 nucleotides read TGTGCCAGCAGTTTGGCCGAGAATCAGCCCCAGCATTTT. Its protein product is CASSLAENQPQHF.

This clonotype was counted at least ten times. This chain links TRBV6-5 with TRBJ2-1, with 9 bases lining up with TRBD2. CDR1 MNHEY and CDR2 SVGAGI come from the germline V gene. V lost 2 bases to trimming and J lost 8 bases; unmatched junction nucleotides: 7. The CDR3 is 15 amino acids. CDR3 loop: CASSYRAGGADEQFF. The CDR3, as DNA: TGTGCCAGCAGTTACCGGGCGGGGGGGGCCGATGAGCAGTTCTTC.